This TCR beta chain is drawn from a study of blood T cells in healthy people across ages. Turning to the study itself: Template switching retrieved approximately one barcoded beta molecule for each two T cells.

The V and J ends lost 4 bases and 8 bases respectively, with 22 bases between them. Per the germline V gene, CDR1 is SGHDT and CDR2 is YYEEEE. The CDR3 runs to 16 residues. A second roughly 6 to 12 cycle PCR used barcoded and J-beta primers. TCRdb ran MiXCR on the 5' RACE reads and lists one entry per CDR3 protein. The repertoire includes roughly 1.9 million distinct CDR3 sequences, around 42% of them detected once, and under 30% sits in the top ten. The chain combines TRBV5-6 with TRBJ2-1; maybe TRBD1 (5 bases). This TCR came from a human donor in good health. The specimen sequenced was blood. CDR3 in DNA: TGTGCCAGCAGCCCAGAGAGGTGGGGCATGGGTGATGAGCAGTTCTTC. Translating it yields CASSPERWGMGDEQFF.